The TCR beta chain under discussion was sequenced for a study of shared clonotypes between healthy human individuals. On the study more broadly: The donor group consisted of two women and three men, aged 18 to 49. The study's findings and limits: Naive subsets generally had larger estimated richness than memory subsets.

This clone was counted only a few times. As yet, its antigen is unknown. DNA at about 0.2 ug, around 30,000 T cell genomes, went into sorted-subset replicate PCRs. Under the authors' procedure: Junction-only immunoSEQ data arrived without quality scores, meaning filtering differed. The data were produced by immunoSEQ multiplex PCR, yet TCRdb's version contains in-frame clones alone and is incomplete. Clone size and the V and J calls come from that table; the DNA yielded D and trimming. The sample lists 1,100,000 or so clones, 78% seen once, with 0.5% to 0.6% in the top ten. This CDR3 is 15 amino acids long. J lost 1 base, V lost 4 bases, and 4 bases had no gene match. Germline V gene lookup returns CDR1 MDHEN and CDR2 SYDVKM.

The clonotype comes from a young man in good health. Some clones in this sample may be carry-over from other donors' samples. This chain uses TRBV28 with TRBJ2-3; TRBD1 matches 8 bases. The sample comprised memory CD4+ T cells from PBMCs. Subset given: CD45RA-negative fraction. Here the CDR3 reads CASSSQGAGTDTQYF. The CDR3 bases are TGTGCCAGCAGTTCTCAGGGGGCTGGCACAGATACGCAGTATTTT.